The TCR beta chain under discussion was sequenced for a study of shared clonotypes between healthy human individuals. Data came from immunoSEQ multiplex PCR; TCRdb stores just in-frame clones and leaves some out. This repertoire shows under 1,900,000 clones, approximately 98.5% found once; its top ten account for approximately 0.38%. V was shortened by 3 bases and J by 3 bases, with 13 bases between the two germline ends. Germline V gene sequence: CDR1 SGHDT, CDR2 YYEEEE. This CDR3 region has 14 residues. The origin of this receptor is a man younger than 40 in good health. The source material was naive CD4+ T cells sorted from blood. As for subset: CD45RA+ positively selected. This rearrangement joins TRBV5-6 to TRBJ2-7; D call uncertain. The CDR3: CASSYKGPYYEQYF. The CDR3 DNA follows: TGTGCCAGCAGCTATAAAGGTCCCTACTACGAGCAGTACTTC.